Below, 5 T cell receptor beta chains from the same sample are listed, as sequenced in a study of OX40 agonist ivuxolimab in advanced cancers. Libraries were prepared by immunoSEQ multiplex PCR; TCRdb keeps only in-frame clonotypes and omits some of them. The repertoire has fewer than 85,000 clones, approximately 80% of them found once; the top ten carry roughly 6.8%. The specimen was CD4+ or CD8+ T cells sorted from blood, collected in a trial of the OX40 agonist ivuxolimab. The origin of the receptors is an adult with an advanced solid tumor such as melanoma, head and neck, liver or kidney cancer.

The J gene is TRBJ1-3, the V gene TRBV5-1; weak D call: TRBD1 (6 bases). Germline loops: CDR1 SGHRS, CDR2 YFSETQ. The CDR3 is 17 residues long. With 0 bases removed from V and 0 bases from J, the gap between germline ends came to 13 bases. The CDR3 is CASSLGGRGDSGNTIYF. The DNA for the CDR3 is TGCGCCAGCAGCTTGGGTGGCAGGGGCGACTCTGGAAACACCATATATTTT.

The chain carries TRBV29-1 and TRBJ2-1; 9 nucleotides agree with TRBD2. The ends lost 7 bases at V and 6 bases at J; junction bases unmatched: 13. Germline CDR1 and CDR2: SQVTM and ANQGSEA. This CDR3 spans 15 amino acids. CDR3 sequence: CSARGSSGTANEQFF. DNA of the CDR3: TGCAGCGCCCGTGGGTCTAGCGGGACCGCCAATGAGCAGTTCTTC.

This rearrangement joins TRBV11-2 to TRBJ2-2, with 8 bases that match TRBD2. With 3 bases clipped from V and 0 bases from J, the junction kept 9 bases outside the gene matches. The CDR3 loop spans 18 amino acids. Germline V lookup: CDR1 SGHAT, CDR2 FQNNGV. The CDR3 sequence is CASSLYGSGGSNTGELFF. DNA of the CDR3: TGTGCCAGCAGCTTGTACGGAAGCGGGGGATCGAACACCGGGGAGCTGTTTTTT.

V usage is TRBV7-3 and J usage is TRBJ2-3, with 9 bases lining up with TRBD2. Unmatched junction bases numbered 15, after V lost 8 bases and J lost 6 bases. From germline, CDR1 is SGHTA and CDR2 FQGTGA. This CDR3 contains 16 residues. CDR3 region: CASALGGGAFLDTQYF. The CDR3 DNA reads TGTGCCAGCGCCTTGGGCGGGGGGGCCTTTTTGGATACGCAGTATTTT.

The chain couples TRBV6-5 to TRBJ2-2; D gene ambiguous. The germline CDR1 and CDR2 sequences are MNHEY and SVGAGI. The CDR3 is 16 amino acids. V lost 4 bases, J lost 4 bases, and 16 bases lay in between. CDR3 DNA: TGTGCCAGCAGTTCGGTCCCGTTCCCTAGCACCGGGGAGCTGTTTTTT. It translates to CASSSVPFPSTGELFF.